The rows below give T cell receptor beta chains drawn from one sample of a study of blood T cell repertoires in COVID-19. This table comes from immunoSEQ multiplex PCR, and its TCRdb copy is limited to in-frame clones, with some not included. The table lists around 220,000 clones, more than 60% of them singletons. The sample consisted of peripheral blood. The receptors were gathered from a woman aged 40 to 50 with active or convalescent COVID-19. CDR3s include the opening cysteine and the closing phenylalanine or tryptophan. D genes are given only for firm matches. Some rows mark clone size as missing; the rest say once, few, many or name a class of expanded clone.

j_gene | v_gene | abundance | d_gene | len | CDR3aa | CDR3nt
TRBJ1-1 | TRBV10-3 | NA | NA | 13 | CAISGFQNTEAFF | TGTGCCATCAGTGGTTTTCAGAACACTGAAGCTTTCTTT
TRBJ2-5 | TRBV11-2 | NA | TRBD2 | 14 | CASSPRGDQETQYF | TGTGCCAGCAGCCCTCGGGGGGATCAAGAGACCCAGTACTTC
TRBJ1-3 | TRBV20-1 | few | NA | 11 | CSAAGSYTIYF | TGCAGCGCCGCTGGGAGCTACACCATATATTTT
TRBJ1-1 | TRBV5-5 | few | TRBD1 | 14 | CASSFSSQGAEAFF | TGTGCCAGCAGCTTTTCATCCCAGGGGGCTGAAGCTTTCTTT
TRBJ2-1 | TRBV7-3 | few | TRBD2 | 15 | CASSLASGGYNEQFF | TGTGCCAGCAGCTTGGCGAGCGGGGGGTACAATGAGCAGTTCTTC
TRBJ2-3 | TRBV28 | NA | TRBD2 | 15 | CASRYLAGGLDTQYF | TGTGCCAGCAGATACCTAGCGGGGGGGCTGGATACGCAGTATTTT
TRBJ1-2 | TRBV9 | NA | TRBD1 | 18 | CASSATFGTGEDIHGYTF | TGTGCCAGCAGCGCTACTTTCGGGACAGGTGAGGATATCCATGGCTACACCTTC
TRBJ2-3 | TRBV18 | NA | NA | 14 | CASSPQVSTDTQYF | TGTGCCAGCTCACCCCAGGTCAGCACAGATACGCAGTATTTT
TRBJ2-3 | TRBV5-1 | NA | TRBD1 | 18 | CASSFDRGSRLWTDTQYF | TGCGCCAGCAGTTTTGACAGGGGAAGCCGCTTGTGGACAGATACGCAGTATTTT
TRBJ1-6 | TRBV10-3 | NA | NA | 14 | CATTEVPYNSPLHF | TGTGCCACTACGGAGGTGCCCTATAATTCACCCCTCCACTTT
TRBJ1-6 | TRBV7-9 | NA | NA | 14 | CASSFQGGESPLHF | TGTGCCAGCAGCTTCCAAGGCGGGGAATCACCCCTCCACTTT
TRBJ1-2 | TRBV30 | NA | TRBD1 | 12 | CAWSGTGYGYTF | TGTGCCTGGAGTGGGACAGGGTATGGCTACACCTTC
TRBJ1-4 | TRBV2 | NA | NA | 13 | CASSDRVGEKLFF | TGTGCCAGCAGTGACAGGGTAGGGGAAAAACTGTTTTTT
TRBJ1-2 | TRBV5-5 | NA | NA | 14 | CASSLGQGAYGYTF | TGTGCCAGCAGCTTAGGGCAGGGCGCCTATGGCTACACCTTC
TRBJ1-2 | TRBV5-4 | few | NA | 15 | CASSGRGASNYGYTF | TGTGCCAGCAGCGGTCGGGGGGCCTCTAACTATGGCTACACCTTC
TRBJ1-1 | TRBV6-5 | NA | NA | 13 | CASSFRGNTEAFF | TGTGCCAGCAGTTTCCGGGGAAACACTGAAGCTTTCTTT
TRBJ1-5 | TRBV27 | NA | NA | 14 | CASSRGSGNQPQHF | TGTGCCAGCAGCAGGGGATCGGGCAATCAGCCCCAGCATTTT
TRBJ1-1 | TRBV10-2 | NA | TRBD1 | 15 | CASRGTGAGNTEAFF | TGCGCCAGCAGGGGGACAGGGGCCGGGAACACTGAAGCTTTCTTT
TRBJ2-1 | TRBV28 | NA | TRBD2 | 16 | CASSLRGLAGGNEQFF | TGTGCCAGCAGTTTGAGAGGACTAGCGGGGGGTAATGAGCAGTTCTTC
TRBJ1-1 | TRBV27 | few | NA | 13 | CASSSRVQTEAFF | TGTGCCAGCAGTTCCCGGGTTCAGACTGAAGCTTTCTTT
TRBJ2-1 | TRBV5-1 | NA | NA | 15 | CASSLIGDSYNEQFF | TGCGCCAGCAGCTTGATAGGGGACTCCTACAATGAGCAGTTCTTC
TRBJ1-4 | TRBV3-1/TRBV3-2 | NA | TRBD1 | 15 | CASSQVTGSSEKLFF | TGTGCCAGCAGCCAAGTGACAGGGTCGTCTGAAAAACTGTTTTTT
TRBJ2-3 | TRBV5-4 | NA | TRBD1 | 17 | CASSLWDRAFNTDTQYF | TGTGCCAGCAGCTTGTGGGACAGGGCGTTCAACACAGATACGCAGTATTTT
TRBJ2-1 | TRBV4-1 | NA | TRBD1 | 16 | CASSLDGQGTYNEQFF | TGCGCCAGCAGCCTAGACGGACAGGGGACCTACAATGAGCAGTTCTTC
TRBJ2-5 | TRBV4-2 | NA | NA | 15 | CASSLALTVSGTQYF | TGTGCCAGCAGCCTCGCCCTCACAGTTTCTGGGACCCAGTACTTC
TRBJ1-1 | TRBV5-4 | NA | NA | 14 | CASSSVGGDTEAFF | TGTGCCAGCAGCTCAGTGGGAGGGGACACTGAAGCTTTCTTT
TRBJ1-4 | TRBV4-1 | NA | NA | 14 | CASSWEGMVEKLFF | TGCGCCAGCAGCTGGGAGGGAATGGTCGAAAAACTGTTTTTT